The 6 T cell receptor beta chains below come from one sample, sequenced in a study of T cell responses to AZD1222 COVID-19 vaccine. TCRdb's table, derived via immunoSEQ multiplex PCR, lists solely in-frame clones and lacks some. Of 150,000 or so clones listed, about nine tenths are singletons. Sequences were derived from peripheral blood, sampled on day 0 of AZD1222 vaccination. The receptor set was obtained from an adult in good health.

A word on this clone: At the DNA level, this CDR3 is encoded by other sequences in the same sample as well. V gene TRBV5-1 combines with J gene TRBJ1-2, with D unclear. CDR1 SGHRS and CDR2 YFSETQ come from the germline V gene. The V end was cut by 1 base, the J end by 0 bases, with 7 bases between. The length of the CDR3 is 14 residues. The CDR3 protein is CASSLTASNYGYTF. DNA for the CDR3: TGCGCCAGCAGCTTGACAGCTTCTAACTATGGCTACACCTTC.

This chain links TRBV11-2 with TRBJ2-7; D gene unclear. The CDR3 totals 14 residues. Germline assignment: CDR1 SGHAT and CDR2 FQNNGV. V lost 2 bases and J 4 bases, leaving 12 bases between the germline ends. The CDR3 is CASSLSDTGYEQYF. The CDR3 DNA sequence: TGTGCCAGCAGCTTATCAGACACCGGTTACGAGCAGTACTTC.

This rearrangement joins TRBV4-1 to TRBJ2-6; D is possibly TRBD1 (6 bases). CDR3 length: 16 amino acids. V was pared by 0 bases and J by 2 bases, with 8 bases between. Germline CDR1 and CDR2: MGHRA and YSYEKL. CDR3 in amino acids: CASSQDWGPGANVLTF. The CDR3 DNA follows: TGCGCCAGCAGCCAAGATTGGGGGCCTGGGGCCAACGTCCTGACTTTC.

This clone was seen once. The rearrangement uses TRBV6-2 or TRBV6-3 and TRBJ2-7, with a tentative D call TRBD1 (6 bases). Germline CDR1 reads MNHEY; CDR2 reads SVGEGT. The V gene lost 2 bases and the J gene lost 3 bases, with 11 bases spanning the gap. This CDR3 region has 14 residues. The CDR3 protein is CASSYQGHGYEQYF. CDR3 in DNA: TGTGCCAGCAGTTACCAGGGACATGGCTACGAGCAGTACTTC.

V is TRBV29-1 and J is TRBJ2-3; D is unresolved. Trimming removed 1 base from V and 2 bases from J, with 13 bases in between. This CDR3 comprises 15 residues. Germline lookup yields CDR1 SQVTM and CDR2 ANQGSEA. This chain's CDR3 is CSVEGQVRSTDTQYF. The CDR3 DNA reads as TGCAGCGTTGAAGGGCAGGTGCGGTCCACAGATACGCAGTATTTT.

The CDR3 bases are TGTGCCAGCAGCTGGACAGGGGGCTTGGATCAGCCCCAGCATTTT. The encoded protein is CASSWTGGLDQPQHF. The genes are TRBV7-8 and TRBJ1-5, with 11 bases fitting TRBD1. The CDR3 totals 15 residues. Germline V gene lookup returns CDR1 SGHVS and CDR2 FQNEAQ. After removal of 4 bases from V and 5 bases from J, the junction contained 4 bases not matched to a gene. Full variable domain (outside the CDR3, taken from reference TRBV7-8 and TRBJ1-5): GAGVSQSPRYKVAKRGQDVALRCDPISGHVSLFWYQQALGQGPEFLTYFQNEAQLDKSGLPSDRFFAERPEGSVSTLKIQRTQQEDSAVYLCASSWTGGLDQPQHFGDGTRLSIL.